This entry is about one T cell receptor beta chain. The method was immunoSEQ multiplex PCR; TCRdb's version includes in-frame clones alone and lacks a portion of them. The sample has about 220,000 clones; just under 95% are singletons. The sample is drawn from a study of control samples from healthy donors and cancer patients. Trimming removed 0 bases at V and 9 bases at J, with 7 bases between. The CDR3 has 13 amino acids. Germline CDR1 is SGHNT and CDR2 is YYREEE (reference sequence). The receptor was isolated from a man in his forties or fifties in good health. V gene TRBV5-4 combines with J gene TRBJ1-6; D possibly corresponds to TRBD1 (5 bases). Input material: blood. CDR3: CASSLVGGSPLHF. The DNA for the CDR3 is TGTGCCAGCAGCTTGGTCGGGGGTTCACCCCTCCACTTT.